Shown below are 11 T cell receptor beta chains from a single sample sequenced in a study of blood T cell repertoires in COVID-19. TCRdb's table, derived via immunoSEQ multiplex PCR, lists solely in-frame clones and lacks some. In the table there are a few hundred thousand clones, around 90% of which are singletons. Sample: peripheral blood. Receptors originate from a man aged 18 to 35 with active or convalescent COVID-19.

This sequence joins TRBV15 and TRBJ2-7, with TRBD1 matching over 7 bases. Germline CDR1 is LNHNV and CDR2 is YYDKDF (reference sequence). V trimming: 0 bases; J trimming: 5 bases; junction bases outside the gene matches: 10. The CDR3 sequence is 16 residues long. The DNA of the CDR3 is TGTGCCACCAGCAGAGATGCCGGCCAGGGGGAAAACGAGCAGTACTTC. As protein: CATSRDAGQGENEQYF.

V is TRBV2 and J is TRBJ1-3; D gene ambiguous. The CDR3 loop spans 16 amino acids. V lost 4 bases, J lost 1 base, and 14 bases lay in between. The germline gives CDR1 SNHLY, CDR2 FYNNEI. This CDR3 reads CASSGRLTESGNTIYF. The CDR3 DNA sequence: TGTGCCAGCAGTGGTCGGTTAACAGAATCTGGAAACACCATATATTTT.

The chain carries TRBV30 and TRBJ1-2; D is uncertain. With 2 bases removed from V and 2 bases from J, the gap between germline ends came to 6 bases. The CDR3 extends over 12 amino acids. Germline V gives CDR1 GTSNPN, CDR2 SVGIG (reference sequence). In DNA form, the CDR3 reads TGTGCCTGGAGTCTACTAAACTATGGCTACACCTTC. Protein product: CAWSLLNYGYTF.

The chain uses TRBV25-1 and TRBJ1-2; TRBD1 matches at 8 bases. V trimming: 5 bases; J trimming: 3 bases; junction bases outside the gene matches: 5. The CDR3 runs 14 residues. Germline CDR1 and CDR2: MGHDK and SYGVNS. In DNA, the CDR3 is TGTGCCAGCAGTCGACAGGGGATAGACTATGGCTACACCTTC. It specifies CASSRQGIDYGYTF.

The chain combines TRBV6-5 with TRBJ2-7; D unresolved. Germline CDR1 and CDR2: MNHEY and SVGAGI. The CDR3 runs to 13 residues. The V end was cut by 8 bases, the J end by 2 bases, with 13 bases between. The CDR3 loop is CASSPREAYEQYF. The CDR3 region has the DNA TGTGCCAGCTCACCCCGTGAGGCCTACGAGCAGTACTTC.

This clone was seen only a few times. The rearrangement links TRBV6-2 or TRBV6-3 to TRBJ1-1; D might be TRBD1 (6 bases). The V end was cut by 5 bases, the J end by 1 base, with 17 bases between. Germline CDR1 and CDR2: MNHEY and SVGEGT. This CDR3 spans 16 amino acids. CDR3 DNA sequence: TGTGCCAGCAGTATCCTTCTGGGACACTCGAACACTGAAGCTTTCTTT. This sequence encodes CASSILLGHSNTEAFF.

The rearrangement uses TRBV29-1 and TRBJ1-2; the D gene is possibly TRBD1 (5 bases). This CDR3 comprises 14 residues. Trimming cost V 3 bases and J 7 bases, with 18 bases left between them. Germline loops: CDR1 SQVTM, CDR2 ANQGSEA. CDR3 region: CSVDESRGLSGYTF. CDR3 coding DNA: TGCAGCGTTGATGAATCGCGGGGCCTGAGTGGCTACACCTTC.

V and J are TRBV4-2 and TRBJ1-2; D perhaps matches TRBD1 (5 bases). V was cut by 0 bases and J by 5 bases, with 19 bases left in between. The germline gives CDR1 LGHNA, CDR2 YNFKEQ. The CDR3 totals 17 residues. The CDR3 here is CASSQDAGGTNLYGYTF. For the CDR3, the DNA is TGTGCCAGCAGCCAAGACGCGGGCGGGACCAACTTATATGGCTACACCTTC.

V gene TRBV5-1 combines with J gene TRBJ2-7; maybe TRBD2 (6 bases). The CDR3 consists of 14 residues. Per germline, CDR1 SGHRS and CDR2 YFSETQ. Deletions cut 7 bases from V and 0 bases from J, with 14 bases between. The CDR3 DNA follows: TGCGCCAGCCGTGGGGACTCAAGCTCCTACGAGCAGTACTTC. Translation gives CASRGDSSSYEQYF.

CDR3 bases: TGCGCCAGCAGTCTGGGGGCGATTAGTAATCAGCCCCAGCATTTT. This gives the protein CASSLGAISNQPQHF. The rearrangement uses TRBV10-2 and TRBJ1-5, with D possibly TRBD1 on 6 matching bases. This CDR3 comprises 15 residues. V gave up 5 bases and J gave up 4 bases, with 15 bases separating them. Germline V gene lookup returns CDR1 WSHSY and CDR2 SAAADI.

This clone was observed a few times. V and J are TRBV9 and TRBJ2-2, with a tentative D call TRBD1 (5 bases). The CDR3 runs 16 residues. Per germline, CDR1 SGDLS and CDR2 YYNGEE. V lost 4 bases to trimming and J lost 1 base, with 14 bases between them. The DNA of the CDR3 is TGTGCCAGCAGCCCCCCAGGGAAGGGGAACACCGGGGAGCTGTTTTTT. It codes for CASSPPGKGNTGELFF.